These 15 T cell receptor beta chains were sequenced from one sample in a study of T cells in Graves' hyperthyroidism and ophthalmopathy. RNA transcripts gave rise to amplified TCR beta CDR3 regions. First-round RT-PCR with HTBI primers amplified the TCR CDR3 region. TCRdb re-called the multiplex PCR reads through MiXCR, storing one row per CDR3 protein. The top ten clones hold about 27% of a sample with a few hundred thousand distinct CDR3 sequences, around 16% of them seen once. Sequencing input: blood. The receptors derive from a woman between 18 and 30 years old with Graves' hyperthyroidism that later progressed to Graves' ophthalmopathy.

This clonotype occurred many times. The chain is built from TRBV28 and TRBJ2-4, with 7 bases fitting TRBD1. V lost 5 bases and J lost 5; bases outside the gene matches: 6. The V gene's germline CDR1 is MDHEN and CDR2 SYDVKM. This CDR3 comprises 14 residues. CDR3 sequence reads: CASSTSDRENIQYF. For the CDR3, the DNA is TGTGCCAGCAGTACAAGCGACAGGGAAAACATTCAGTACTTC.

Notes on this clonotype: A read error may produce the germline difference seen at one junction end. J is TRBJ2-1 and V is TRBV7-7; D ambiguous. CDR1 SSHAT and CDR2 FNYEAQ come from the germline V gene (reference sequence). The CDR3 length is 14 residues. CDR3 loop: CASSLDPAANEQFF. CDR3 bases: TGTGCTAGCAGCTTAGATCCGGCAGCCAATGAGCAGTTCTTC.

Comments on this clonotype: This sequence may be a read error, since a much larger clone differs from it by one base. V is TRBV28 and J is TRBJ2-7, with D tentatively TRBD1 or TRBD2 (6 bases each). V was shortened by 3 bases and J by 4 bases, with 19 bases between the two germline ends. CDR3 length: 16 residues. The germline gives CDR1 MDHEN, CDR2 SYDVKM. For the CDR3, the DNA is TGTGCCAGCAGTTTCGGGGGCCCTTGGGTAAGGTACGAGCAGTACTTC. Its translation: CASSFGGPWVRYEQYF. The variable domain in full, with the rest retrieved from reference TRBV28 and TRBJ2-7, is DVKVTQSSRYLVKRTGEKVFLECVQDMDHENMFWYRQDPGLGLRLIYFSYDVKMKEKGDIPEGYSVSREKKERFSLILESASTNQTSMYLCASSFGGPWVRYEQYFGPGTRLTVT.

The genes are TRBV5-4 and TRBJ2-7; possibly TRBD1 or TRBD2 for D (5 bases each). Per germline, CDR1 SGHNT and CDR2 YYREEE (reference sequence). This CDR3 contains 12 residues. V was trimmed by 4 bases and J by 7 bases, leaving 12 bases between them. The CDR3 bases are TGTGCCAGCAGCGCAGACAGCGGAGAGCAGTACTTC. Its translation: CASSADSGEQYF.

This clonotype was counted many times. V gene TRBV11-2 combines with J gene TRBJ2-5; D is unclear. The CDR3 length is 15 residues. The germline V gene has CDR1 SGHAT and CDR2 FQNNGV. Trimming cost V 5 bases and J 1 base, with 14 bases left between them. The CDR3 protein is CASSLGWRSQETQYF. In nucleotides, the CDR3 is TGTGCCAGCAGCCTAGGGTGGCGGAGCCAAGAGACCCAGTACTTC.

At least ten counts were recorded for this clonotype. The chain combines TRBV28 with TRBJ2-7, with D perhaps TRBD1 (5 bases). CDR1 is MDHEN, CDR2 SYDVKM, per germline. Trimming removed 5 bases from V and 6 bases from J, with 14 bases in between. The CDR3 length is 13 residues. CDR3 loop: CASSGRTRSEQYF. CDR3 DNA sequence: TGTGCCAGCAGTGGGCGGACACGCTCCGAGCAGTACTTC.

This clonotype was counted many times. The chain carries TRBV20-1 and TRBJ2-7, with 8 nucleotides matching TRBD2. Trimming took 6 bases from V and 2 from J; bases not matched to a gene: 6. The CDR3 extends over 13 amino acids. Germline V CDR1 and CDR2: DFQATT, SNEGSKA (reference sequence). The CDR3 sequence is CSAIAGYTYEQYF. Written as DNA, the CDR3 is TGCAGTGCGATAGCGGGGTACACCTACGAGCAGTACTTC.

This clonotype has a count of ten or more. The chain links TRBV7-9 to TRBJ2-2; D gene ambiguous. CDR1 SEHNR and CDR2 FQNEAQ come from the germline V gene (reference sequence). The V and J ends lost 10 bases and 4 bases respectively, with 13 bases between them. The CDR3 spans 13 residues. In DNA form, the CDR3 reads TGTGCCATCGCCTTGAGTTCCACCGGGGAGCTGTTTTTT. Protein product: CAIALSSTGELFF.

This clonotype was recorded many times. The CDR3 region has the DNA TGCAGCGTTGCCGGCGGAGTGATTGGGACAGATACGCAGTATTTT. Its protein is CSVAGGVIGTDTQYF. The V gene is TRBV29-1, the J gene TRBJ2-3; D is unresolved. This CDR3 has 15 residues. The germline CDR1 and CDR2 sequences are SQVTM and ANQGSEA. The V end was cut by 4 bases, the J end by 3 bases, with 17 bases between.

This clonotype was counted only a few times. V and J are TRBV27 and TRBJ2-1; 8 bases match TRBD1. Trimming removed 8 bases from V and 8 bases from J; junction bases left unmatched: 2. Germline loops: CDR1 MNHEY, CDR2 SMNVEV (reference sequence). The CDR3 is 11 residues long. CDR3 DNA: TGTGCCAGCGGACAGGGACATGAGCAGTTCTTC. Protein: CASGQGHEQFF.

This clonotype was detected a few times. The chain employs TRBV28 and TRBJ2-7; 10 bases match TRBD1. The V segment lost 6 bases and the J segment 0 bases; nucleotides outside the gene matches: 14. The germline V gene encodes CDR1 MDHEN and CDR2 SYDVKM. There are 18 residues in the CDR3. CDR3 coding DNA: TGTGCCAGCAGCCGCGGACAGGGGGGGACTAGAATCTCCTACGAGCAGTACTTC. Amino acid sequence: CASSRGQGGTRISYEQYF. Supplemented by reference TRBV28 and TRBJ2-7, the full variable domain reads DVKVTQSSRYLVKRTGEKVFLECVQDMDHENMFWYRQDPGLGLRLIYFSYDVKMKEKGDIPEGYSVSREKKERFSLILESASTNQTSMYLCASSRGQGGTRISYEQYFGPGTRLTVT.

This clonotype occurred a few times. This chain uses TRBV4-1 with TRBJ2-1; 11 nucleotides agree with TRBD2. Germline CDR1 is MGHRA and CDR2 is YSYEKL. With V trimmed by 6 bases and J by 0 bases, 7 bases remained unmatched. CDR3 size: 17 residues. In DNA, the CDR3 is TGCGCCAGCAGGAGACTAGCGGGATTGTTCTCCTACAATGAGCAGTTCTTC. Translating gives CASRRLAGLFSYNEQFF.

The gene calls are TRBV4-3 and TRBJ1-2; no definite D call. Trimming cost V 0 bases and J 0 bases, with 14 bases left between them. Germline V CDR1 and CDR2: LGHNA, YSLEER. The CDR3 runs to 17 residues. The DNA for the CDR3 is TGCGCCAGCAGCCAAGATAGTATGAGAGCCCCTAACTATGGCTACACCTTC. It translates to CASSQDSMRAPNYGYTF.

This clonotype was seen many times. The chain is built from TRBV7-8 and TRBJ1-4; no clear D gene. The CDR3 totals 14 residues. Germline V gives CDR1 SGHVS, CDR2 FQNEAQ. Trimming removed 5 bases at V and 8 bases at J, with 15 bases between. CDR3 DNA sequence: TGTGCCAGCAGCCCGAATCCTTCAGAGGAAAAACTGTTTTTT. Translation gives CASSPNPSEEKLFF.

This clonotype was counted ten times or more. The chain carries TRBV20-1 and TRBJ1-5; 7 bases line up with TRBD1. The junction had 6 bases not matched to a gene; V was cut back by 6 bases and J by 1 base. Germline loops: CDR1 DFQATT, CDR2 SNEGSKA (reference sequence). This CDR3 region has 14 residues. CDR3 nucleotides: TGCAGTGCCTGGGAGGGGGCAAGCAATCAGCCCCAGCATTTT. Its translation is CSAWEGASNQPQHF.